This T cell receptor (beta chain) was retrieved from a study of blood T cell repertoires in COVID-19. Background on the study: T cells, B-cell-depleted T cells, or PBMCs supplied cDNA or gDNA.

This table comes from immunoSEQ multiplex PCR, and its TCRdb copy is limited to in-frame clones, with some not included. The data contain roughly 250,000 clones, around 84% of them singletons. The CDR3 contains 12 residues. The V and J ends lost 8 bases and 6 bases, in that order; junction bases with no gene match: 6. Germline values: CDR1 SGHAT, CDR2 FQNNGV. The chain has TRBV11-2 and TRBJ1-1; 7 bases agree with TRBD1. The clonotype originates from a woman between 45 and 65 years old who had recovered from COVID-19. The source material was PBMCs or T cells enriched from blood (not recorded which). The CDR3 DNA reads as TGTGCCAGCGTCATGGGGACAGCTGAAGCTTTCTTT. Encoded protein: CASVMGTAEAFF.